One and the same sample provided the 8 T cell receptor beta chains below, sequenced in a study of PD-L1 blockade in urothelial cancer. Noted time point: peripheral blood 6 weeks after treatment start. Some clones are missing from TCRdb's copy, which holds only in-frame ones; the method was immunoSEQ multiplex PCR. This table has approximately 91,000 clones, around 78% appearing once. The source material was PBMCs, sampled around atezolizumab (anti-PD-L1) treatment. Source of these receptors: a man in his 70s with urothelial cancer.

A single count supports this clone. The CDR3 DNA reads TGTGCCAGTAGTATATCAGGGGATGGCTCCTACGAGCAGTACTTC. Encoded protein: CASSISGDGSYEQYF. The chain is built from TRBV19 and TRBJ2-7, with D possibly matching TRBD1 (6 bases). V shed 2 bases and J shed 0 bases, with 11 bases lying between them. The CDR3 sequence is 15 residues long. From germline, CDR1 is LNHDA and CDR2 SQIVND (reference sequence).

J is TRBJ2-3 and V is TRBV2; 9 bases match TRBD2. With V trimmed by 9 bases and J by 5 bases, 18 bases remained unmatched. Germline CDR1 SNHLY, CDR2 FYNNEI. This CDR3 contains 17 residues. The CDR3 DNA reads as TGTGCCAGGGGGATAGAGCTTGCGGGAGGGCCTTTAGATACGCAGTATTTT. Protein: CARGIELAGGPLDTQYF.

In nucleotides, the CDR3 is TGTGCCAGCAGCCCCGGGGGGGGCGGGAGGGTTAATGAGCAGTTCTTC. Amino acids: CASSPGGGGRVNEQFF. This chain uses TRBV14 with TRBJ2-1; 9 bases agree with TRBD2. Germline V gene lookup returns CDR1 SGHDN and CDR2 FVKESK. V lost 4 bases to trimming and J lost 7 bases; unmatched junction nucleotides: 11. The CDR3 covers 16 residues.

The V call is TRBV19, the J call TRBJ1-2; 10 nucleotides line up with TRBD1. The CDR3 has 15 residues. The germline gives CDR1 LNHDA, CDR2 SQIVND (reference sequence). J gave up 4 bases and V 1 base, and 3 bases lay outside the gene matches. This chain's CDR3 is CASSIGQGAAYGYTF. The CDR3, as DNA: TGTGCCAGTAGTATAGGACAGGGGGCGGCCTATGGCTACACCTTC.

The V gene is TRBV5-1, the J gene TRBJ2-7, with D maybe TRBD2 (6 bases). V shed 0 bases and J shed 2 bases, with 18 bases lying between them. CDR3 size: 17 residues. Germline V gene sequence: CDR1 SGHRS, CDR2 YFSETQ. This CDR3 reads CASSLGWPSGDTYEQYF. Here the CDR3 DNA reads TGCGCCAGCAGCTTGGGGTGGCCTTCGGGGGATACCTACGAGCAGTACTTC.

In this sample, this clone turned up a few times. This chain joins TRBV4-3 and TRBJ1-2; 9 nucleotides align to TRBD1. From germline, CDR1 is LGHNA and CDR2 YSLEER. The length of the CDR3 is 13 residues. V shed 4 bases and J 8 bases; nucleotides not matched to a gene: 5. Here the CDR3 reads CASSRTGGEGYTF. As DNA, the CDR3 is TGCGCCAGCAGCCGAACAGGGGGCGAGGGCTACACCTTC.

The chain joins TRBV7-3 to TRBJ2-1; 7 bases align to TRBD2. The CDR3 runs to 15 residues. Germline trimming cut 1 base from V and 2 bases from J; bases unmatched to any gene: 2. The V gene's germline CDR1 is SGHTA and CDR2 FQGTGA. The CDR3 DNA follows: TGTGCCAGCAGCTTAAATGCGGGGGCCTACAATGAGCAGTTCTTC. Translation gives CASSLNAGAYNEQFF.

The J gene is TRBJ2-3, the V gene TRBV7-9; no clear D gene. The germline CDR1 and CDR2 sequences are SEHNR and FQNEAQ (reference sequence). Trimming pared 4 bases from V and 3 bases from J, leaving 8 bases between. The CDR3 extends over 13 amino acids. CDR3 sequence (DNA): TGTGCCAGCAGCTACGGTATAACAGATACGCAGTATTTT. Translating it yields CASSYGITDTQYF.